The clone carrying this T cell receptor beta chain showed up just a few times. Its matching antigen is unknown. The method was immunoSEQ multiplex PCR; TCRdb's version includes in-frame clones alone and lacks a portion of them. The table has roughly 180,000 clones, around nine tenths seen once; the top ten hold around 2.9%. The sample belongs to a study of T cell responses to AZD1222 COVID-19 vaccine. General observations from the study: White British ancestry dominated among donors, who included more females, and clonal diversity was possibly underestimated. The span of vaccine-associated CD4 TCRs extended across spike, with dominance at 160-218 and 743-854.

The CDR3 is made up of 15 amino acids. Per germline, CDR1 LNHDA and CDR2 SQIVND (reference sequence). V dropped 4 bases and J dropped 6; count of bases not matched to a gene: 6. Sequenced here: peripheral blood, sampled on day 0 of AZD1222 vaccination. V gene TRBV19 combines with J gene TRBJ1-5, with 10 positions matching TRBD1. The receptor's source is an adult in good health. CDR3 nucleotides: TGTGCCAGTAGTAAAGGACAGGGGGTGGCTCAGCCCCAGCATTTT. Translating it yields CASSKGQGVAQPQHF.